Presented here are 21 T cell receptor beta chains from one specimen sequenced in a study of blood T cells in healthy people across ages. A second PCR, run for roughly 6 to 11 cycles, used a sample-barcoded 5' primer plus a J-beta primer mix. TCRdb reprocessed the 5' RACE reads via MiXCR and lists one record per CDR3 protein. Among around 690,000 distinct CDR3 sequences listed, roughly 58% were seen once. The material sequenced was blood. The receptors shown here come from a man between 60 and 70 years old in good health.

V is TRBV29-1 and J is TRBJ1-1, with D tentatively TRBD1 (5 bases). There are 12 residues in the CDR3. CDR1 and CDR2 from the germline V gene are SQVTM and ANQGSEA. Trimming stripped 4 bases from V and 5 bases from J, with 11 bases between. The chain's CDR3 is CSVAPRGTEAFF. The CDR3 bases are TGCAGCGTTGCCCCGCGGGGGACTGAAGCTTTCTTT.

The rearrangement joins TRBV15 to TRBJ2-5, with D tentatively TRBD2 (6 bases). Germline V gives CDR1 LNHNV, CDR2 YYDKDF (reference sequence). V was cut by 5 bases and J by 5 bases, with 12 bases left in between. The CDR3 loop spans 13 amino acids. CDR3 in amino acids: CATSFGGVETQYF. The CDR3 bases are TGTGCCACCAGCTTTGGAGGGGTTGAGACCCAGTACTTC.

This clonotype was counted between two and nine times. This sequence joins TRBV29-1 and TRBJ2-7; D is unresolved. The CDR3 has 14 residues. Trimming removed 4 bases from V and 0 bases from J, with 13 bases in between. CDR1 is SQVTM, CDR2 ANQGSEA, per germline. CDR3 loop: CSVAGAVGSYEQYF. Written as DNA, the CDR3 is TGCAGCGTTGCCGGCGCCGTCGGCTCCTACGAGCAGTACTTC.

This clonotype was detected a few times. The chain carries TRBV3-1 and TRBJ2-1; TRBD2 agrees at 10 bases. V dropped 1 base and J dropped 9; count of bases not matched to a gene: 6. The germline CDR1 and CDR2 sequences are LGHDT and YNNKEL (reference sequence). The CDR3 is 15 amino acids. CDR3 sequence: CASSQVAGGMGEQFF. The CDR3 coding sequence is TGTGCCAGCAGCCAAGTAGCGGGGGGTATGGGTGAGCAGTTCTTC.

The CDR3 spells CSASFPGIERGQYF. The CDR3 coding sequence is TGCAGTGCTAGCTTCCCGGGTATCGAGCGGGGGCAGTATTTT. The V and J genes are TRBV20-1 and TRBJ2-3, with 7 nucleotides matching TRBD2. With 3 bases clipped from V and 11 bases from J, the junction kept 14 bases outside the gene matches. This CDR3 region has 14 residues. Germline lookup yields CDR1 DFQATT and CDR2 SNEGSKA (reference sequence).

In this sample, this clonotype turned up a few times. The V call is TRBV20-1, the J call TRBJ2-2; D remains unclear. This CDR3 has 13 amino acids. Trimming took 0 bases from V and 1 from J, leaving 3 bases between them. Germline lookup yields CDR1 DFQATT and CDR2 SNEGSKA (reference sequence). This CDR3 is CSARDGNTGELFF. The CDR3 coding sequence is TGCAGTGCTAGAGATGGGAACACCGGGGAGCTGTTTTTT.

This clonotype was observed at least ten times. The J gene is TRBJ2-5, the V gene TRBV7-2, with 14 bases fitting TRBD2. The CDR3 totals 16 residues. The trim removed 3 bases at V and 5 bases at J, leaving 5 bases unmatched. CDR1 and CDR2 from the germline V gene are SGHTA and FQGNSA. The chain's CDR3 is CASSLTSGGAGETQYF. The CDR3 DNA sequence: TGTGCCAGCAGCTTGACTAGCGGGGGGGCCGGTGAGACCCAGTACTTC.

The chain employs TRBV20-1 and TRBJ1-2; D possibly corresponds to TRBD1 (5 bases). The CDR3 runs to 13 residues. The V gene's germline CDR1 is DFQATT and CDR2 SNEGSKA (reference sequence). V lost 5 bases and J 4 bases, leaving 14 bases between the germline ends. CDR3 nucleotide sequence: TGCAGTGCTCCTCGGGAGAGGGGCTATGGCTACACCTTC. This sequence encodes CSAPRERGYGYTF.

The chain recombines TRBV20-1 with TRBJ2-5; weak D call: TRBD2 (7 bases). With the DNA end fitting TRBJ2-7 better, the J assignment may be wrong. CDR3 length equals 18 residues. From germline, CDR1 is DFQATT and CDR2 SNEGSKA (reference sequence). For the CDR3, the DNA is TGCAGTGCTTCCAGGGGACCCATGGGGAGGGGGATTTTATACGAGCAGTACTTC. Translated: CSASRGPMGRGILYEQYF.

The chain recombines TRBV20-1 with TRBJ2-3, with TRBD2 identical over 7 bases. The CDR3 loop spans 14 amino acids. CDR1 is DFQATT and CDR2 is SNEGSKA in the germline V gene (reference sequence). With 6 bases clipped from V and 1 base from J, the junction kept 7 bases outside the gene matches. The CDR3 nucleotides are TGCAGTGCCCGGATAGCGGGCCGCACAGATACGCAGTATTTT. Its protein product is CSARIAGRTDTQYF.

The V call is TRBV5-1, the J call TRBJ2-5, with TRBD1 identical over 8 bases. CDR1 and CDR2 (germline): SGHRS, YFSETQ. The J segment lost 5 bases and the V segment lost 4 bases, leaving 10 bases of the junction unmatched. CDR3 size: 15 residues. The CDR3 here is CASSPARGRSETQYF. CDR3 in DNA: TGCGCCAGCAGCCCCGCCAGGGGGCGTTCTGAGACCCAGTACTTC.

The sample holds a few counts of this clonotype. The chain has TRBV7-9 and TRBJ2-1, with 7 bases that match TRBD2. Germline lookup yields CDR1 SEHNR and CDR2 FQNEAQ (reference sequence). V gave up 5 bases and J gave up 2 bases; unmatched junction bases: 6. CDR3 size: 15 residues. In DNA form, the CDR3 reads TGTGCCAGCAGCCAATCCGGGACTACCTACAATGAGCAGTTCTTC. This codes for CASSQSGTTYNEQFF.

This clonotype was recorded a few times. V gene TRBV6-2 or TRBV6-3 combines with J gene TRBJ2-5; 7 bases match TRBD2. This CDR3 comprises 17 residues. Germline lookup yields CDR1 MNHEY and CDR2 SVGEGT. With 2 bases clipped from V and 6 bases from J, the junction kept 15 bases outside the gene matches. CDR3 in DNA: TGTGCCAGCAGTTACACCCTATGGACGGGGGGTTTACAGACCCAGTACTTC. The encoded protein is CASSYTLWTGGLQTQYF.

The chain carries TRBV29-1 and TRBJ2-5, with D hard to call. There are 15 residues in the CDR3. Deletions cut 0 bases from V and 5 bases from J, with 16 bases between. The germline gives CDR1 SQVTM, CDR2 ANQGSEA. CDR3 protein: CSVEDRSGLEETQYF. The CDR3 region has the DNA TGCAGCGTTGAAGATCGATCCGGCCTCGAGGAGACCCAGTACTTC.

The chain is built from TRBV5-1 and TRBJ1-6; D possibly corresponds to TRBD1 (6 bases). Germline V gives CDR1 SGHRS, CDR2 YFSETQ. Trimming took off 0 bases at V and 10 bases at J, with 11 bases between the two ends. The CDR3 has 14 amino acids. CDR3 residues: CASSLETGKSPLHF. CDR3 coding DNA: TGCGCCAGCAGCTTGGAGACAGGAAAGTCACCCCTCCACTTT.

The rearrangement links TRBV4-3 to TRBJ2-5, with 8 bases lining up with TRBD1. The trim removed 5 bases at V and 5 bases at J, leaving 7 bases unmatched. The CDR3 runs to 14 residues. Germline V gene data show CDR1 as LGHNA and CDR2 as YSLEER. The CDR3 reads CASSTDRGSETQYF. For the CDR3, the DNA is TGCGCCAGCAGCACCGACAGGGGTTCCGAGACCCAGTACTTC.

The chain couples TRBV5-1 to TRBJ2-3; 8 nucleotides match TRBD2. The V and J ends lost 0 bases and 2 bases, in that order; junction bases with no gene match: 5. The CDR3 spans 16 residues. Germline CDR1 reads SGHRS; CDR2 reads YFSETQ. CDR3 in amino acids: CASSLGAGVPTDTQYF. The CDR3 DNA sequence: TGCGCCAGCAGCTTGGGAGCGGGGGTGCCCACAGATACGCAGTATTTT.

A single count supports this clonotype. V and J are TRBV28 and TRBJ1-1; a weak D match, TRBD1 (6 bases). With 6 bases removed from V and 1 base from J, the gap between germline ends came to 12 bases. This CDR3 contains 14 residues. CDR1 is MDHEN, CDR2 SYDVKM, per germline. The CDR3 protein is CASRRGGTNTEAFF. CDR3 DNA: TGTGCCAGCAGACGAGGGGGAACGAACACTGAAGCTTTCTTT.

The chain is built from TRBV7-2 and TRBJ2-3; 7 nucleotides agree with TRBD1. The junction had 2 bases not matched to a gene; V was cut back by 2 bases and J by 0 bases. CDR3 length: 15 amino acids. Looked up from germline, CDR1 is SGHTA and CDR2 is FQGNSA. CDR3 DNA sequence: TGTGCCAGCAGCTTACAGGGGGTCAGCACAGATACGCAGTATTTT. Translating it yields CASSLQGVSTDTQYF.

The chain recombines TRBV12-3 or TRBV12-4 with TRBJ1-5; 7 bases fit TRBD1. CDR3 size: 15 residues. V was pared by 1 base and J by 4 bases, with 4 bases of the junction left unmatched. This CDR3 is CASSLDNRGNQPQHF. As DNA, the CDR3 is TGTGCCAGCAGTTTAGACAACAGGGGAAATCAGCCCCAGCATTTT.

The chain combines TRBV4-1 with TRBJ1-4; the D gene is possibly TRBD1 (5 bases). Germline loops: CDR1 MGHRA, CDR2 YSYEKL. V was cut by 1 base and J by 7 bases, with 10 bases left in between. This CDR3 comprises 14 residues. The CDR3 nucleotides are TGCGCCAGCAGCCAAGGAGGGGTGGGTGAAAAACTGTTTTTT. Translated: CASSQGGVGEKLFF.